The TCR beta chain described here comes from a study of blood T cell repertoires in COVID-19 (dated by TCRdb to between 2020 and 2021). The study in broad terms: Samples covering the acute and convalescent phases of COVID-19 were provided by collaborators in the United States, Italy and Spain. The samples were drawn from two sources: the first 160 participants of the ongoing ImmuneRACE study, and 950 to 1,500 subjects contributed by 6 global collaborators. Subjects who had been exposed to COVID-19, were actively infected with it, or had recovered from it provided the deeply sampled blood TCRbeta repertoires that made up the dataset. The repertoires were made available in a free public database intended to serve as a resource for research on the immune response to SARS-CoV-2. Where available, HLA class I and class II types were taken from metadata supplied by the sample provider and were not determined by assay-based typing. Sample metadata almost always included a de-identified subject ID, COVID-19 status, age in years and sex. The material from the prospective study consisted of cDNA or gDNA derived from T cells, B-cell-depleted T cells, or PBMCs. What the research found in general, with its limitations: The quantity of clinical and demographic metadata differed by source and by participant and was supplied without curation.

Inclusive of the bounding cysteine and phenylalanine, the CDR3 is 13 residues long. Only the CDR3 region is kept as DNA, spanning 39 bases read in frame from base 1. At the junction V is shortened by 3 bases and J by 5 bases, with 8 bases in between. CDR1 and CDR2, looked up from the germline V gene, are SGHVS and FQNEAQ. This clone was observed a single time. Its antigen remains unidentified. No much larger clone exists at a distance of one base, and base qualities are not known. The collaborating institutions used their own protocols to collect whole blood in K2EDTA tubes. For TCRbeta analysis, collaborators shipped samples as frozen whole blood, isolated PBMCs, or DNA extracted from either of those sample types. TCRbeta CDR3 regions were amplified from genomic DNA by means of the immunoSEQ Assay, a bias-controlled multiplex PCR. The authors' analysis ran thus. The number of nucleated cells in each sample was estimated by amplification of reference gene primers within the assay. Sequence reads were collapsed and filtered to measure the absolute abundance of every unique TCRbeta CDR3 rearrangement. For each sample, productive Simpson clonality was calculated by taking the square root of Simpson's diversity index across productive rearrangements. Sourced from immuneACCESS, this table was stored by TCRdb with only in-frame sequences that have V and J called. A share of the clones is absent; for the studies checked, an unresolved V gene accounts for under half, and the remainder has no known explanation. V and J calls and clone size are as listed in that table; D and trimming were resolved from the DNA. This sample has tens of thousands of clones in its table, and more than 75% of those were observed once. In total, the top ten clones hold 12% to 15% of the sample.

The chain joins TRBV7-8 to TRBJ1-5; TRBD1 could be the D gene, as 6 bases match. The TCR sequence derives from a man aged 65-85 years with acute or convalescent COVID-19. Sequenced material: peripheral blood. The CDR3 region: CASSFSGDQPQHF. The nucleotides are TGTGCCAGCAGCTTTTCAGGGGATCAGCCCCAGCATTTT.